The text below deals with one T cell receptor beta chain. This CDR3 spans 13 amino acids. Trimming cost V 3 bases and J 3 bases; bases outside gene matches: 3. CDR1 is SGDLS and CDR2 is YYNGEE in the germline V gene. This sample is part of a study of blood T cell repertoires in COVID-19. Across the whole study: The analysed material was cDNA or gDNA that came from T cells, B-cell-depleted T cells, or PBMCs.

Sequencing used immunoSEQ multiplex PCR; TCRdb keeps in-frame clones, though not all of them. The sample contains around 47,000 clones, 88% of which appear only once. This chain uses TRBV9 with TRBJ2-7, with 7 bases aligning to TRBD1. Sequenced sample: peripheral blood. This TCR derives from a man aged 50-60 years with active COVID-19. The CDR3 loop is CASSAGTDYEQYF. CDR3 nucleotides: TGTGCCAGCAGCGCCGGGACAGACTACGAGCAGTACTTC.